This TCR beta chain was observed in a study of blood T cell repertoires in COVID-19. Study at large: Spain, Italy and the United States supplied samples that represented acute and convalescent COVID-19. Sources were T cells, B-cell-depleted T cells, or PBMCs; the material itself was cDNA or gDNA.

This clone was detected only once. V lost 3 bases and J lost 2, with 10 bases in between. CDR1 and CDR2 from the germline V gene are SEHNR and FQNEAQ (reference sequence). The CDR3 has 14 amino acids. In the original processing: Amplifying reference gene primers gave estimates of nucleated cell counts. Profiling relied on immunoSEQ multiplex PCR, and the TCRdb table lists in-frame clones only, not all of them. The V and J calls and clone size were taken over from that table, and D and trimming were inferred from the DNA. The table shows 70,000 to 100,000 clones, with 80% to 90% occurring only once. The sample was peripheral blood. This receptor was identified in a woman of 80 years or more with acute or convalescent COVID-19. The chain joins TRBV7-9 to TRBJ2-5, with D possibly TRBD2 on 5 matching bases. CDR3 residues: CASSFWTLQETQYF. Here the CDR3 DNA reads TGTGCCAGCAGCTTCTGGACTCTACAAGAGACCCAGTACTTC.